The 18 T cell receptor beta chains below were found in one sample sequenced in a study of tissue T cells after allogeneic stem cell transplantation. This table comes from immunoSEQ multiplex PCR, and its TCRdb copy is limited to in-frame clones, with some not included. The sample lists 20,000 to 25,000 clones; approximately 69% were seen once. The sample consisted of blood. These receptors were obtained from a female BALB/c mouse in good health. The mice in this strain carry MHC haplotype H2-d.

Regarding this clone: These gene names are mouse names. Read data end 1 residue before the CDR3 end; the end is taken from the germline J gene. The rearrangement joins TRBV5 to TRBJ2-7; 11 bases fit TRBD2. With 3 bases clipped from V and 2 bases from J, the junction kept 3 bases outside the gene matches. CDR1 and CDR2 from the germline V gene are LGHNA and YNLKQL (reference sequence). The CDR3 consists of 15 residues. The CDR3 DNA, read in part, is TGTGCCAGCAGCCATACGACTGGGGGGGCCTATGAACAGTAC. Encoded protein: CASSHTTGGAYEQY. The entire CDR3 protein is CASSHTTGGAYEQYF.

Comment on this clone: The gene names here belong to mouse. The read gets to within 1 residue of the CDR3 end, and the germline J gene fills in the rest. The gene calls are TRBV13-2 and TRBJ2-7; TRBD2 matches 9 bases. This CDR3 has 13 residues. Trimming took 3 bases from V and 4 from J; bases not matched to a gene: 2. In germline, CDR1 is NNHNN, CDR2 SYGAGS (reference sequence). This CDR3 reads CASGGWGGYEQYF. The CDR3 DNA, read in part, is TGTGCCAGCGGTGGCTGGGGGGGGTATGAACAGTAC.

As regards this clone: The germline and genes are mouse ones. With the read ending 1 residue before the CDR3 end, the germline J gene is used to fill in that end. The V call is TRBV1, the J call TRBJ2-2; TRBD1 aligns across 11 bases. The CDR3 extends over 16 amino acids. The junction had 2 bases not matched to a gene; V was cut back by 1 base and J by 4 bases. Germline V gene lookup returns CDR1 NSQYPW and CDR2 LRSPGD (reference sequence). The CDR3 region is CTCSAGTGGGTGQLYF. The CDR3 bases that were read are TGCACCTGCAGTGCAGGGACAGGGGGCGGCACCGGGCAGCTCTAC.

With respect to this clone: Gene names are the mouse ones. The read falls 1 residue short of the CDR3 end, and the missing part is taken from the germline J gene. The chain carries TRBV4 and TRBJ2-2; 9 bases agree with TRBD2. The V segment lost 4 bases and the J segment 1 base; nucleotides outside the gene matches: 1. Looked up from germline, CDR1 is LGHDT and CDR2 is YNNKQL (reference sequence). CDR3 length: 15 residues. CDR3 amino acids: CASSWTGVNTGQLYF. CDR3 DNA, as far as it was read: TGTGCCAGCAGCTGGACTGGGGTAAACACCGGGCAGCTCTAC.

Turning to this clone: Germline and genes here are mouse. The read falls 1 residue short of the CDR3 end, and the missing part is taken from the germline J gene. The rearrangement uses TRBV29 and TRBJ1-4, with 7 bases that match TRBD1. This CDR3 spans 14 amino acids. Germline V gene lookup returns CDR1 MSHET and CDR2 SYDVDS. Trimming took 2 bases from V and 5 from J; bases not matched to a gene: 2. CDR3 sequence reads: CASSLGTANERLFF. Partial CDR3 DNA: TGTGCTAGCAGTTTAGGGACAGCTAACGAAAGATTATTT.

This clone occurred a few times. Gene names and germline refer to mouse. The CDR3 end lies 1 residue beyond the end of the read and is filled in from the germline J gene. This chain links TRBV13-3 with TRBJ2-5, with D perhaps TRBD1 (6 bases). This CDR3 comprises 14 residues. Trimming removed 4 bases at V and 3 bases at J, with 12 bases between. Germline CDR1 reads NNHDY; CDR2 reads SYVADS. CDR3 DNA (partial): TGTGCCAGCAGTTCCGACAGGTCTCAAGACACCCAGTAC. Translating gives CASSSDRSQDTQY. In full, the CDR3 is CASSSDRSQDTQYF.

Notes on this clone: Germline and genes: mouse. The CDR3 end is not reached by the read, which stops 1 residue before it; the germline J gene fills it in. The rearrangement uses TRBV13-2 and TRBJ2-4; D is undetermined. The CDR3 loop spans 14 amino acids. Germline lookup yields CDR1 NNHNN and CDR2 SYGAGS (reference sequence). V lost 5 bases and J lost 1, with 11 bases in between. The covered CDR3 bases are TGTGCCAGCGGCCGTTCGGCGGGTCAAAACACCTTGTAC. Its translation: CASGRSAGQNTLY. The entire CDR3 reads CASGRSAGQNTLYF.

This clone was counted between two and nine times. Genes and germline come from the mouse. The covered CDR3 bases are TGCACCTGCAGTGGGACTGGGGGGGCCTATGAACAGTAC. Encoded protein: CTCSGTGGAYEQY. The full-length CDR3 reads as CTCSGTGGAYEQYF. This rearrangement joins TRBV1 to TRBJ2-7, with 12 bases aligning to TRBD2. The read comes to an end 1 residue before the CDR3 does, leaving the germline J gene to fill in the end. The ends lost 4 bases at V and 2 bases at J; junction bases unmatched: 0. This CDR3 spans 14 amino acids. Germline V gene sequence: CDR1 NSQYPW, CDR2 LRSPGD (reference sequence). Based on the CDR3 plus reference TRBV1 and TRBJ2-7, the full variable domain is VTLLEQNPRWRLVPRGQAVNLRCILKNSQYPWMSWYQQDLQKQLQWLFTLRSPGDKEVKSLPGADYLATRVTDTELRLQVANMSQGRTLYCTCSGTGGAYEQYFGPGTRLTVL.

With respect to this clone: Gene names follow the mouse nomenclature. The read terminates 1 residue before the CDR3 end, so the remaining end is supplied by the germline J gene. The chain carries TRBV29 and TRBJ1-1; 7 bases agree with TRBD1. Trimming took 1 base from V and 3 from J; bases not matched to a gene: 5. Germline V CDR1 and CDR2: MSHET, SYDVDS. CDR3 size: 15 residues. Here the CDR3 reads CASSLFGQAYTEVFF. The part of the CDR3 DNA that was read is TGTGCTAGCAGTTTATTTGGACAGGCCTACACAGAAGTCTTC.

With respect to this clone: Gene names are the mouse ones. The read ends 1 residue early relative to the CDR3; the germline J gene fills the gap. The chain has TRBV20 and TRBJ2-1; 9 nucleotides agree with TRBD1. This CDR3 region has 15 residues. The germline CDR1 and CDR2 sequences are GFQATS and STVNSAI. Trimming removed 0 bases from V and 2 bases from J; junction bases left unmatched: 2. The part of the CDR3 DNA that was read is TGTGGTGCTAGGGAAACAGGGGGCTACTATGCTGAGCAGTTC. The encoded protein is CGARETGGYYAEQF. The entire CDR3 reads CGARETGGYYAEQFF.

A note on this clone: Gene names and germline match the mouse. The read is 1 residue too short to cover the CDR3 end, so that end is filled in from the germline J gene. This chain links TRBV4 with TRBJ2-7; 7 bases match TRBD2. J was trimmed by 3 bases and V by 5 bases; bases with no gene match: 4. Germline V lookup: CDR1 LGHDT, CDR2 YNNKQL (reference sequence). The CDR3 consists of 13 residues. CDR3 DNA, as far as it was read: TGTGCCAGCAGCCGGACTGGTCTCTATGAACAGTAC. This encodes CASSRTGLYEQY. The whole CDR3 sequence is CASSRTGLYEQYF.

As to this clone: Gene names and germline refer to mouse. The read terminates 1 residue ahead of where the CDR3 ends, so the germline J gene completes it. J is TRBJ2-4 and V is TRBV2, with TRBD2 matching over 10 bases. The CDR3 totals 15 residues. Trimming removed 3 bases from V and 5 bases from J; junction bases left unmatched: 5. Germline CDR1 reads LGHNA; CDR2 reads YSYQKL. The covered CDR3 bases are TGTGCCAGCAGCCAGACCAGGACTGGGGGAAACACCTTGTAC. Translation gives CASSQTRTGGNTLY. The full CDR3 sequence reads CASSQTRTGGNTLYF.

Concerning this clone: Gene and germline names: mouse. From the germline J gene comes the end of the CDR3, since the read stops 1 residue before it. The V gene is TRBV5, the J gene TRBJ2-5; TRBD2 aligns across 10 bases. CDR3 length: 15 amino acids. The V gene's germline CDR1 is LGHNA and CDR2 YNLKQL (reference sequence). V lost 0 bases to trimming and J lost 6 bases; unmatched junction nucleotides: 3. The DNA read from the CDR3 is TGTGCCAGCAGCCAAGACAGGGACTGGGGCGACACCCAGTAC. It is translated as CASSQDRDWGDTQY. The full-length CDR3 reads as CASSQDRDWGDTQYF.

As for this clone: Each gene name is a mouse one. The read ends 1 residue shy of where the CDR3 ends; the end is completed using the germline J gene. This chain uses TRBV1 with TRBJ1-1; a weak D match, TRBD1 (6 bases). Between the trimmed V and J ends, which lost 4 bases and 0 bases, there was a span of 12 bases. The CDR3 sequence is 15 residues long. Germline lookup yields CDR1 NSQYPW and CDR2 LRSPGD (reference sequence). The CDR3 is CTCSDPGTTNTEVFF. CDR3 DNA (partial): TGCACCTGCAGTGACCCCGGGACAACAAACACAGAAGTCTTC.

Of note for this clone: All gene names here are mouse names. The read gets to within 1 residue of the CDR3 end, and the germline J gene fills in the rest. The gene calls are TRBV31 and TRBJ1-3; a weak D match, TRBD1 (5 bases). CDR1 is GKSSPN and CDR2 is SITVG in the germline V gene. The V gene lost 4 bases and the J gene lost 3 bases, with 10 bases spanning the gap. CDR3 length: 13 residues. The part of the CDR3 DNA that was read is TGTGCCTGGACCGAGGGGTTTGGAAATACGCTCTAT. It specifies CAWTEGFGNTLY. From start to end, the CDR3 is CAWTEGFGNTLYF.

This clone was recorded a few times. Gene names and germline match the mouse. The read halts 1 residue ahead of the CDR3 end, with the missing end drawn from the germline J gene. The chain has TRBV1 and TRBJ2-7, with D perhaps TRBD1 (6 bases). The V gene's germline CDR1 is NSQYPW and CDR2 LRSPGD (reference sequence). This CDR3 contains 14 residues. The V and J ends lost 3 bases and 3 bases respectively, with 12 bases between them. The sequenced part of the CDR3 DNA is TGCACCTGCAGTGCCACCGGGACATACTATGAACAGTAC. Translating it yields CTCSATGTYYEQY. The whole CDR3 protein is CTCSATGTYYEQYF. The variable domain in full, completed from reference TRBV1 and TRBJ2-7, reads VTLLEQNPRWRLVPRGQAVNLRCILKNSQYPWMSWYQQDLQKQLQWLFTLRSPGDKEVKSLPGADYLATRVTDTELRLQVANMSQGRTLYCTCSATGTYYEQYFGPGTRLTVL.

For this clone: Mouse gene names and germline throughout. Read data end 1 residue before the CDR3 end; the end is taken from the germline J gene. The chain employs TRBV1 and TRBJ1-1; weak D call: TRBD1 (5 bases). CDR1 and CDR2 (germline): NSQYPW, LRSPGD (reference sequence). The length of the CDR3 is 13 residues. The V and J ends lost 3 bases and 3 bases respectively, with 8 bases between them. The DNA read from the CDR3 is TGCACCTGCAGTGCGGGGGTGGACACAGAAGTCTTC. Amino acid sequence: CTCSAGVDTEVF. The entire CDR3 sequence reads CTCSAGVDTEVFF. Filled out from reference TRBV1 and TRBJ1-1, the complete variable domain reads VTLLEQNPRWRLVPRGQAVNLRCILKNSQYPWMSWYQQDLQKQLQWLFTLRSPGDKEVKSLPGADYLATRVTDTELRLQVANMSQGRTLYCTCSAGVDTEVFFGKGTRLTVV.

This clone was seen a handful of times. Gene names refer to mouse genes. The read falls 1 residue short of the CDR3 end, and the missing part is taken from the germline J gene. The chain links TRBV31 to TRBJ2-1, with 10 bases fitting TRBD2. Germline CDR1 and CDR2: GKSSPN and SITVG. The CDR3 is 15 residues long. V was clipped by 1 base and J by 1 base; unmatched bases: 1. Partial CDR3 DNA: TGTGCCTGGAGTCAGGGACTGGGGAACTATGCTGAGCAGTTC. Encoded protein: CAWSQGLGNYAEQF. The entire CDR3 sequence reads CAWSQGLGNYAEQFF.